This TCR beta chain is drawn from a study of blood T cell repertoires in COVID-19. Generated by immunoSEQ multiplex PCR, the TCRdb table keeps only in-frame clones and is missing some. The sample has 120,000 to 150,000 clones, around 82% seen once. The germline V gene encodes CDR1 SQVTM and CDR2 ANQGSEA. The CDR3 contains 16 residues. V trimming: 7 bases; J trimming: 8 bases; junction bases outside the gene matches: 15. This clone was detected many times. Source material: peripheral blood. The origin of this receptor is a man aged 60-69 years with active or convalescent COVID-19. The chain employs TRBV29-1 and TRBJ2-2, with TRBD2 identical over 11 bases. The CDR3 bases are TGCAGCGCCACACTAGCGGGAGAAGTTTTAGGGGGGGAGCTGTTTTTT. It specifies CSATLAGEVLGGELFF.